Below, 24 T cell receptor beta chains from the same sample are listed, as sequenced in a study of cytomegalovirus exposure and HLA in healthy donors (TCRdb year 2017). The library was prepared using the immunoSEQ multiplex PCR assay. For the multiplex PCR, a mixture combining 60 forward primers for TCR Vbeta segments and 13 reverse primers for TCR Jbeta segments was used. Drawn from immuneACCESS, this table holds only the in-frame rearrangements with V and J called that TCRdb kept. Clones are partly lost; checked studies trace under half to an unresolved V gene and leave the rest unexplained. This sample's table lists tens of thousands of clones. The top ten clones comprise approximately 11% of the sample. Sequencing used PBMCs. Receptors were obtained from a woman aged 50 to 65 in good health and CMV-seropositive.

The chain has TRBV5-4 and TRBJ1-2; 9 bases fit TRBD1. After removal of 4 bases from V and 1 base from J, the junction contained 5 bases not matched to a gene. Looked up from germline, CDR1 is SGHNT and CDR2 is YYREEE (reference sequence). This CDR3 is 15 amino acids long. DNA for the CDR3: TGTGCCAGCAGCGCGGACAGGGGCCTTAACTATGGCTACACCTTC. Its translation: CASSADRGLNYGYTF.

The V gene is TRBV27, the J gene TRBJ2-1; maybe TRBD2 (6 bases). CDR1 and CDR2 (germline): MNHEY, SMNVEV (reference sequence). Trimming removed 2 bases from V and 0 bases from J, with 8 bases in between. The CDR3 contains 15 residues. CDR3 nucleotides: TGTGCCAGCAGTTTAGGAGGGAGCTCCTACAATGAGCAGTTCTTC. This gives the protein CASSLGGSSYNEQFF.

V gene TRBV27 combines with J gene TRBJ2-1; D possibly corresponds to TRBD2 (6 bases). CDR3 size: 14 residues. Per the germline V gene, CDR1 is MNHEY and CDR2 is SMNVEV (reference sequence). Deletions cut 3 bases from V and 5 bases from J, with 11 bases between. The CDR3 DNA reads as TGTGCCAGCAGTTTCTCCGGAGGGAACAATGAGCAGTTCTTC. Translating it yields CASSFSGGNNEQFF.

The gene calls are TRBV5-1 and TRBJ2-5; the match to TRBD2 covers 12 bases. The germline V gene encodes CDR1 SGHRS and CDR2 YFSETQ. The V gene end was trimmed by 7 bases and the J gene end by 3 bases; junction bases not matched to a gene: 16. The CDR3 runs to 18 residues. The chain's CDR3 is CASPTRTSGEGGEETQYF. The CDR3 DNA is TGCGCCAGCCCCACAAGGACTAGCGGGGAGGGGGGTGAAGAGACCCAGTACTTC.

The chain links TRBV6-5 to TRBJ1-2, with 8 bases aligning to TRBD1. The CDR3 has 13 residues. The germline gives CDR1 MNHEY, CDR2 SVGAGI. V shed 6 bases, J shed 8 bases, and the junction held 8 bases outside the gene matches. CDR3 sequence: CASRTGDSGGYTF. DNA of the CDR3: TGTGCCAGCAGGACAGGGGATTCAGGGGGCTACACCTTC.

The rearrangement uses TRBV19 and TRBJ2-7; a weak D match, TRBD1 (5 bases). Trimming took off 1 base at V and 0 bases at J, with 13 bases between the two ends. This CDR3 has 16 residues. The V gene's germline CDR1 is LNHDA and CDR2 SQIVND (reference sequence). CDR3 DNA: TGTGCCAGTAGTATAGGGGGCGGCGGCGGCTCCTACGAGCAGTACTTC. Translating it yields CASSIGGGGGSYEQYF. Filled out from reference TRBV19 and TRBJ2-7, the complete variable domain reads DGGITQSPKYLFRKEGQNVTLSCEQNLNHDAMYWYRQDPGQGLRLIYYSQIVNDFQKGDIAEGYSVSREKKESFPLTVTSAQKNPTAFYLCASSIGGGGGSYEQYFGPGTRLTVT.

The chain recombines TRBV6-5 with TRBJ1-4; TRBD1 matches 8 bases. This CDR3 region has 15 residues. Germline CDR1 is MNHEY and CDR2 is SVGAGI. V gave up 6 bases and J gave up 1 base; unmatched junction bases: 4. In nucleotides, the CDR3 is TGTGCCAGCAGCTCCGACAGGGGAACTAATGAAAAACTGTTTTTT. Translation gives CASSSDRGTNEKLFF.

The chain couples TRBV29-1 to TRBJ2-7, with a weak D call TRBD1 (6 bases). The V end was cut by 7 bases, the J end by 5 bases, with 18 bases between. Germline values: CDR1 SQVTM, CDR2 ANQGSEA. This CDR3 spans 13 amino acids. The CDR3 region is CSARGTSVNEQYF. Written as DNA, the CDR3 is TGCAGCGCCAGAGGGACAAGTGTGAACGAGCAGTACTTC.

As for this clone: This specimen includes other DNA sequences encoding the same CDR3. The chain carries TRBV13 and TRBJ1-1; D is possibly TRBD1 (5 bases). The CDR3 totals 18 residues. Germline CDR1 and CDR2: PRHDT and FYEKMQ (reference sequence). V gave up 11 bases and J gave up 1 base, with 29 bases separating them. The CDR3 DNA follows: TGTGCCTTAAGGCAGGGAGGAGGATGGTTCCCTCAGAACACTGAAGCTTTCTTT. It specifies CALRQGGGWFPQNTEAFF.

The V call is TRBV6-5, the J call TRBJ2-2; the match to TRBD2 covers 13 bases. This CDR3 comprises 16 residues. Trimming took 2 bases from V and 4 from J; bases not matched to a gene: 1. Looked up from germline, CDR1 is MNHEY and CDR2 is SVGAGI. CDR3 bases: TGTGCCAGCAGTTACCGGACTAGCGGGGGCACCGGGGAGCTGTTTTTT. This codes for CASSYRTSGGTGELFF.

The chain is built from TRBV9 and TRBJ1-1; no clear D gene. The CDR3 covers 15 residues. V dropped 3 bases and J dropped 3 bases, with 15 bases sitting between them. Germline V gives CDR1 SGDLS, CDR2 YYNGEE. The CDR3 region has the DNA TGTGCCAGCAGCGCCGGCGGGCAGTGGGACACTGAAGCTTTCTTT. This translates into CASSAGGQWDTEAFF.

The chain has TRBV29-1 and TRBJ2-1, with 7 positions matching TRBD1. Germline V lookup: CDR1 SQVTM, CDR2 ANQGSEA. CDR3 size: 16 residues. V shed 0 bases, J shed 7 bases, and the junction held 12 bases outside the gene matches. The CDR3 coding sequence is TGCAGCGTTGAAGATTATGGGGACAGCTTTTTTAATGAGCAGTTCTTC. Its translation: CSVEDYGDSFFNEQFF.

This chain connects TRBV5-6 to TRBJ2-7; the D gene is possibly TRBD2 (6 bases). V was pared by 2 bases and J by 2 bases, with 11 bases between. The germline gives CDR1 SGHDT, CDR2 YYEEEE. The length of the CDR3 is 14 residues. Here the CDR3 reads CASSFGSGAYEQYF. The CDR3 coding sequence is TGTGCCAGCAGCTTCGGGAGCGGAGCCTACGAGCAGTACTTC.

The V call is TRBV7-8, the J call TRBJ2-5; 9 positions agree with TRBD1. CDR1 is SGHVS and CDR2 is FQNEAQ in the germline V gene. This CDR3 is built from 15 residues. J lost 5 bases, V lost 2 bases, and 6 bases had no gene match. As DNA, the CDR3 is TGTGCCAGCAGCTTATCGGGACAGGGACAGGAGACCCAGTACTTC. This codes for CASSLSGQGQETQYF.

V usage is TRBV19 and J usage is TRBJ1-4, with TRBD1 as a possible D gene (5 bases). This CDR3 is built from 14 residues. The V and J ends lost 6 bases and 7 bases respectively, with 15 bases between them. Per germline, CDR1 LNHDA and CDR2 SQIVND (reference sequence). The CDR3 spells CASRGRTGGEKLFF. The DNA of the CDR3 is TGTGCCAGTAGGGGAAGGACGGGGGGTGAAAAACTGTTTTTT.

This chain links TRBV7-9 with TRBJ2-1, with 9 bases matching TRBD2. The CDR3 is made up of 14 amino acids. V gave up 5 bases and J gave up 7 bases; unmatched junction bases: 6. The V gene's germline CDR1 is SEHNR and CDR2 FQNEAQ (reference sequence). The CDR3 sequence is CASSPRLAGNEQFF. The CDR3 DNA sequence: TGTGCCAGCAGCCCCCGGCTAGCGGGGAATGAGCAGTTCTTC.

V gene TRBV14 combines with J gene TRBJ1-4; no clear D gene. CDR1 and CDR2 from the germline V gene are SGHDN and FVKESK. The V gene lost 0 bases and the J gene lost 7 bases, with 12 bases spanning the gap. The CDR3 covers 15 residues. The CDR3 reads CASSQDPGFREKLFF. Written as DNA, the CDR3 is TGTGCCAGCAGCCAAGATCCGGGGTTCCGTGAAAAACTGTTTTTT. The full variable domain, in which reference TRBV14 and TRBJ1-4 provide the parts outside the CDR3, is EAGVTQFPSHSVIEKGQTVTLRCDPISGHDNLYWYRRVMGKEIKFLLHFVKESKQDESGMPNNRFLAERTGGTYSTLKVQPAELEDSGVYFCASSQDPGFREKLFFGSGTQLSVL.

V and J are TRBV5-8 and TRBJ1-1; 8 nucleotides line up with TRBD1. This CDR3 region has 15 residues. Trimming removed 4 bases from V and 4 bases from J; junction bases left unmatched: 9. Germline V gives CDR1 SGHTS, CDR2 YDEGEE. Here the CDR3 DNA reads TGTGCCAGCAGCCCCGGACAGGGTAGTACCACTGAAGCTTTCTTT. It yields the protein CASSPGQGSTTEAFF.

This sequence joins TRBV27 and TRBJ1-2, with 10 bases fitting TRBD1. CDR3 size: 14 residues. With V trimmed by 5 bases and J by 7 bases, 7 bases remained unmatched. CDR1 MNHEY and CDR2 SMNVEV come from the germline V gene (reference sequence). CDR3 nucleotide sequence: TGTGCCAGCAGTGTGACAGGGGGCGCGTCTGGCTACACCTTC. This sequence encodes CASSVTGGASGYTF.

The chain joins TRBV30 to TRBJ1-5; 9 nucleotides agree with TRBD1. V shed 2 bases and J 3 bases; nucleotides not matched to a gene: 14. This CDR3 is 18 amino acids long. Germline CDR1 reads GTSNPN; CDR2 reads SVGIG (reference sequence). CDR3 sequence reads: CAWSPGQGSVMVNQPQHF. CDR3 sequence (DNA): TGTGCCTGGAGTCCAGGACAGGGGTCCGTGATGGTCAATCAGCCCCAGCATTTT.

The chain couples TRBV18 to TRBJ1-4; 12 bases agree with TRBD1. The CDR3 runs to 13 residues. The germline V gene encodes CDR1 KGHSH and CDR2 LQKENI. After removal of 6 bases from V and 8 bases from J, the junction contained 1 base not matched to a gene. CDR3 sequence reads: CASSGTGGEKLFF. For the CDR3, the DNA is TGTGCCAGCTCCGGGACAGGGGGCGAAAAACTGTTTTTT.

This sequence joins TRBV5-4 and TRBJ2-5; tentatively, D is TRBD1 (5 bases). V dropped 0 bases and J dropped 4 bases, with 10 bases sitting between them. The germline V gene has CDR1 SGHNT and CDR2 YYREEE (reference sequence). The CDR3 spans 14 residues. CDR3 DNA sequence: TGTGCCAGCAGCTTGGAAAGGGGCCGAGAGACCCAGTACTTC. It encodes CASSLERGRETQYF.

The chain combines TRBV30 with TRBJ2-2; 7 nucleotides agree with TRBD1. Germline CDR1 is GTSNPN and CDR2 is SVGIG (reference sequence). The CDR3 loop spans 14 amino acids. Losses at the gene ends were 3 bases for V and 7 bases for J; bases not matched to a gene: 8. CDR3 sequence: CAWRAAGGSGELFF. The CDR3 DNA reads TGTGCCTGGAGGGCTGCAGGGGGTAGCGGGGAGCTGTTTTTT.

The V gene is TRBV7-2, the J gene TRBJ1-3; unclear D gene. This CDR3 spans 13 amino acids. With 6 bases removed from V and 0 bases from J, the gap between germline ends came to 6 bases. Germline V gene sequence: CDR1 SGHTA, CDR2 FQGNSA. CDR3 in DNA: TGTGCCAGCAGTCTAAACTCTGGAAACACCATATATTTT. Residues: CASSLNSGNTIYF.